This T cell receptor (beta chain) was captured in a study of pediatric ulcerative colitis (dated 2019 in TCRdb). About the full investigation: About seven ulcerative colitis patients had pancolitis and two had left-sided colitis, with histology consistent with ulcerative colitis in all. The Pediatric Ulcerative Colitis Activity Index classified a couple of patients as having mild disease, several as having moderate disease and three as having acute severe colitis. Nine or ten newly diagnosed, treatment-naive pediatric ulcerative colitis patients and four non-IBD control children each provided paired blood and rectal samples. Points the paper makes about the study in general: A couple of patients' blood samples yielded substantially fewer templates for technical reasons and were excluded from blood-rectal overlap analysis. Because repertoires were derived from total lymphocyte DNA, patterns in rare subsets such as regulatory T cells may not have been reflected. Compared with controls, ulcerative colitis patients showed significantly higher autologous blood-rectal clonal overlap, a finding that suggests increased T cell trafficking to inflamed tissue. Features of the rectal repertoire distinguished controls, mild-moderate colitis patients and acute severe colitis patients, and in acute severe colitis, rectal diversity was reduced because of clonal expansions. A couple of rectal CDR3 clonotypes turned up in every ulcerative colitis patient but in none of the controls. The healthy control group was small, consisting of only a handful of individuals.

On this clone: It lacks a known antigen. No base quality information exists; no much larger clone differs at one position.

No immunosuppressive medication had been given to the ulcerative colitis patients before the diagnostic colonoscopy. A blood sample was drawn at the time of the colonoscopy. The Wizard kit (Promega) was used to extract genomic DNA from the blood and intestinal samples. Through the immunoSEQ TRB Survey service, multiplex V and J primers were used to amplify rearranged CDR3 beta regions from genomic DNA. Survey-level sequencing depth of up to 500,000 reads per sample was used to keep depth equal across samples. The libraries were purified, combined into pools and sequenced with Illumina technology. The authors processed their data as follows. immunoSEQ online tools were used for productive clonality, sample overlap, pairwise scatters, CDR3 beta length, V/D/J gene usage and productiveness. Calculated diversity was defined as the number of unique rearrangements divided by total templates times 100, and Shannon and Simpson indices were additionally computed. Z-score normalized data were analyzed by principal component analysis with the R prcomp function and the ggbiplot package. Morisita's index was used to quantify the clonal overlap between blood and rectum within each subject. Held by TCRdb, this immuneACCESS table contains in-frame sequences only and omits some clones. Under half of the omission traces to an unresolved V gene where checked; the cause of the rest is unknown. The V and J calls and clone size come from that table; D and trimming were worked out from the DNA. A total of tens of thousands of clones appear in this sample, 70% to 80% of them only once. Clones ranked in the top ten supply under 6.5% of the sample.

Sequenced material: blood. The clonotype was recovered from a boy aged 5-17 years with moderate ulcerative colitis.

The DNA sequence is given as TGTGCCAGCAGCGCCCTCCTCCCCGACAGGGGCAGACTAGCGGGAGGCTACAATGAGCAGTTCTTC. Translated, it reads CASSALLPDRGRLAGGYNEQFF. The chain links TRBV9 with TRBJ2-1; TRBD2 lines up with 13 middle nucleotides. The CDR3 runs 22 residues from the cysteine to the phenylalanine. The DNA shown is the 66-base CDR3, in frame from base 1. The germline V and J ends show losses of 3 bases and 3 bases respectively, and no gene match explains 21 bases of the junction. CDR1 SGDLS and CDR2 YYNGEE are derived from the germline V gene.